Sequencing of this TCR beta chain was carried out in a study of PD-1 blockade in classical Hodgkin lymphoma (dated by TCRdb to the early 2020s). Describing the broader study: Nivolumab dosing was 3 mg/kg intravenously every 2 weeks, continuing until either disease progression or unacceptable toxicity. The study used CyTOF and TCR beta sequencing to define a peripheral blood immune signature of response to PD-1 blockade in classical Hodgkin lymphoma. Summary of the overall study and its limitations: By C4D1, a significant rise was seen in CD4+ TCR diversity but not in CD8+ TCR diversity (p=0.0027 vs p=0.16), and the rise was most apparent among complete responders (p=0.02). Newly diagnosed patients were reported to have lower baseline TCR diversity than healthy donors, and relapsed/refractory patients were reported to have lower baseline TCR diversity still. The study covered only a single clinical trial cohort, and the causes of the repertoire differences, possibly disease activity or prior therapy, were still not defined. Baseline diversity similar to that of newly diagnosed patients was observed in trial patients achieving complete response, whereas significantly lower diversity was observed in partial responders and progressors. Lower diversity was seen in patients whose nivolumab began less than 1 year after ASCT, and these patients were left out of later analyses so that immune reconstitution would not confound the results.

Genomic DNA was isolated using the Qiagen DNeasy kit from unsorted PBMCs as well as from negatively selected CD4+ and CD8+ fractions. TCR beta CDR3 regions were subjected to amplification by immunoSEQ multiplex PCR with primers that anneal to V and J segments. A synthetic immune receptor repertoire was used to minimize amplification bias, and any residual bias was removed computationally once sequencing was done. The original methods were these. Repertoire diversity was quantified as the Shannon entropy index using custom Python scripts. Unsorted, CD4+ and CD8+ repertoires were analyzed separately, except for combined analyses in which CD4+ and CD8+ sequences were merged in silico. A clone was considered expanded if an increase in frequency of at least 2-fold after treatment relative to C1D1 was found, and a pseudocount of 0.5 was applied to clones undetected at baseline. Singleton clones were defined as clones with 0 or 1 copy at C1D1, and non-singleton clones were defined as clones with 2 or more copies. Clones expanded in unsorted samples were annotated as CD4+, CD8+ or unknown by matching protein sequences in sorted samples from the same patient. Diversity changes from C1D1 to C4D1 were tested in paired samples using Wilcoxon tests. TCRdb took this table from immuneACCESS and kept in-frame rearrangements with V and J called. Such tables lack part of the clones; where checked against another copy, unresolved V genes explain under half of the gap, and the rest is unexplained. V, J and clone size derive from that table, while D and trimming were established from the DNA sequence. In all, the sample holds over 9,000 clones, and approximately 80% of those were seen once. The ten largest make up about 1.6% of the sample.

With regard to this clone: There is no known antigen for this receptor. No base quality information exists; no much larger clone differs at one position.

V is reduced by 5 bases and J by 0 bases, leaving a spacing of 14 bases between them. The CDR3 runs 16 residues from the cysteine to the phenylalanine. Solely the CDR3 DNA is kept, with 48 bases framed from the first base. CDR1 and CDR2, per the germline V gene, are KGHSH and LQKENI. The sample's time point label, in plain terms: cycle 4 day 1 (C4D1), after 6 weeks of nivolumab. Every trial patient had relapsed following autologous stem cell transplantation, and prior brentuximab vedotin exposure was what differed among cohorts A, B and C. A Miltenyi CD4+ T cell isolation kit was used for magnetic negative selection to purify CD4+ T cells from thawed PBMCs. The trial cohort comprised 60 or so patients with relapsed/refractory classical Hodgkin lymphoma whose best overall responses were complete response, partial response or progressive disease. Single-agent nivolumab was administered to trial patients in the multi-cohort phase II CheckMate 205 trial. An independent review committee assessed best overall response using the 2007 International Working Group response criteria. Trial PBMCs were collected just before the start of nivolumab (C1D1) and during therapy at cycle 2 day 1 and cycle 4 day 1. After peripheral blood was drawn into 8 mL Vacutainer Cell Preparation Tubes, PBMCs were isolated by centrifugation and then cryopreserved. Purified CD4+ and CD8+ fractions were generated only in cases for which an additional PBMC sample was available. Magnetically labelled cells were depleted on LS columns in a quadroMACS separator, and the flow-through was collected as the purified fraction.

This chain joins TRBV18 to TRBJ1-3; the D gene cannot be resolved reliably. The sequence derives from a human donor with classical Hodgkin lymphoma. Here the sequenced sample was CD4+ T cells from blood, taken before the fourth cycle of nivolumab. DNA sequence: TGTGCCAGCTCATATTCGGACGGCATCTCTGGAAACACCATATATTTT. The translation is CASSYSDGISGNTIYF.